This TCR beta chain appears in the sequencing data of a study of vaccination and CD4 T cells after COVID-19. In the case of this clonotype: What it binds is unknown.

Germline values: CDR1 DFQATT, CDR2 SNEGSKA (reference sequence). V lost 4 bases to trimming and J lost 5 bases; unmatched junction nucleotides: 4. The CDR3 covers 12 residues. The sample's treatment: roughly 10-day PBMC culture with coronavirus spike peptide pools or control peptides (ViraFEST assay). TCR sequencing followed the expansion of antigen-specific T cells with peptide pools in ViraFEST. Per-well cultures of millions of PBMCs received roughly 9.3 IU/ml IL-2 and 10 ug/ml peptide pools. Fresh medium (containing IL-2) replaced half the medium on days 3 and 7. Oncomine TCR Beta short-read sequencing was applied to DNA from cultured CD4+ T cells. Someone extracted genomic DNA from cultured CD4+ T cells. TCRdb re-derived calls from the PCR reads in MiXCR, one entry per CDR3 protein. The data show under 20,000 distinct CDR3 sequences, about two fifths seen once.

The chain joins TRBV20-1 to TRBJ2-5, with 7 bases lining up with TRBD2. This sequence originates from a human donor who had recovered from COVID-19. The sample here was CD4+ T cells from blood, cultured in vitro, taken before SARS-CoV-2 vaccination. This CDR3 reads CSANGGWETQYF. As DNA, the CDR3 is TGCAGTGCTAACGGGGGGTGGGAGACCCAGTACTTC.